The present entry profiles one T cell receptor beta chain with its context. Its antigen is as yet unknown. These data come from a study of blood T cells in healthy people across ages. Regarding the study as a whole: Per-million-T-cell TCR beta diversity fell roughly linearly with age.

Researchers collected about 9.1 milliliters of peripheral blood from every single donor. Isolated PBMCs totaled at least 7 million in each sample. The second PCR ran about 6 to 12 cycles with a sample-barcoded 5' primer and J-beta primers. Each cDNA molecule was tagged by a template-switch adaptor with 12 random nucleotides. TCRdb re-called the 5' RACE reads with MiXCR, one entry per CDR3 protein. The sample has hundreds of thousands of distinct CDR3 sequences; under 65% are singletons. The CDR3 extends over 15 amino acids. With 7 bases clipped from V and 4 bases from J, the junction kept 9 bases outside the gene matches.

The chain recombines TRBV12-3 or TRBV12-4 with TRBJ2-3, with TRBD1 matching over 9 bases. The sample consisted of blood. The TCR comes from a man aged 55 to 69 in good health. The CDR3 DNA sequence: TGTGCCAGCAAATGGACAGGGGTCATAGCAGATACGCAGTATTTT. Translated, it gives CASKWTGVIADTQYF.